This T cell receptor (beta chain) was recovered during a study of cytomegalovirus exposure and HLA in healthy donors. With 60 Vbeta and 13 Jbeta primers, the PCR was carried out. Here immunoSEQ multiplex PCR was the method, and the copy in TCRdb shows in-frame clones only, minus some. The sample has 150,000 to 200,000 clones; around 84% are singletons. With 0 bases removed from V and 3 bases from J, the gap between germline ends came to 12 bases. The germline V gene has CDR1 MNHNY and CDR2 SVGAGI (reference sequence). The CDR3 has 15 amino acids. The source material was PBMCs. The rearrangement uses TRBV6-6 and TRBJ2-7; possible D gene TRBD2, 5 bases. The receptor was derived from a man younger than 30 in good health and CMV-seronegative. The CDR3 sequence: CASSYSRSDFYEQYF. The CDR3 nucleotides read TGTGCCAGCAGTTACTCGCGATCGGACTTCTACGAGCAGTACTTC.